Sequencing of this T cell receptor beta chain was carried out in a study of liver allograft versus peripheral blood T cells. Study background: Within transplanted livers, the T cell receptor repertoires were examined and compared against the repertoires present in the peripheral blood of liver transplant recipients.

Notes on the study in general: According to reports, the T cell receptor repertoires inside liver allografts differed from those in peripheral blood.

This clonotype was seen just once. What it recognizes is unknown. Germline V lookup: CDR1 SGHKS, CDR2 YYEKEE (reference sequence). Trimming took 0 bases from V and 3 from J, leaving 7 bases between them. CDR3 length: 14 amino acids. TCRdb re-analysed the reads in MiXCR, keeping a single row per CDR3 protein. This table holds around 12,000 distinct CDR3 sequences, about 19% found once. The clonotype originates from a human patient who had a liver transplant. T cells may partly derive from the graft donor. The gene calls are TRBV5-5 and TRBJ1-5; D remains ambiguous. The CDR3 sequence is CASSLVGNNQPQHF. The DNA of the CDR3 is TGTGCCAGCAGCTTGGTTGGGAACAATCAGCCCCAGCATTTT.